The 21 T cell receptor beta chains given below trace back to one sample, sequenced in a study of STAT5B mutations in CD4+ large granular lymphocyte leukemia. Generated by immunoSEQ multiplex PCR, the TCRdb table keeps only in-frame clones and is missing some. Of roughly 600 clones detected, 55% to 80% appear once; the ten largest clones hold roughly 75%. The specimen sequenced was PBMCs. The receptors were sampled from a woman aged 45-65 years with CD4+ T-cell large granular lymphocyte leukemia.

The chain links TRBV5-6 to TRBJ1-2; possible D gene TRBD1, 6 bases. Trimming removed 1 base at V and 3 bases at J, with 10 bases between. Germline V lookup: CDR1 SGHDT, CDR2 YYEEEE. The CDR3 loop spans 14 amino acids. DNA of the CDR3: TGTGCCAGCAGCTTGCCAGGGGAAGACTATGGCTACACCTTC. It yields the protein CASSLPGEDYGYTF.

The chain recombines TRBV7-2 with TRBJ2-1, with 9 bases aligning to TRBD2. The germline gives CDR1 SGHTA, CDR2 FQGNSA. After removal of 4 bases from V and 4 bases from J, the junction contained 8 bases not matched to a gene. The CDR3 contains 16 residues. CDR3 loop: CASSSRLAGLYNEQFF. The CDR3 nucleotides read TGTGCCAGCAGCTCCCGCCTAGCGGGATTGTACAATGAGCAGTTCTTC. The full variable domain, rest sourced from reference TRBV7-2 and TRBJ2-1, is GAGVSQSPSNKVTEKGKDVELRCDPISGHTALYWYRQSLGQGLEFLIYFQGNSAPDKSGLPSDRFSAERTGGSVSTLTIQRTQQEDSAVYLCASSSRLAGLYNEQFFGPGTRLTVL.

The rearrangement uses TRBV30 and TRBJ2-5; 7 bases are a match to TRBD1. CDR3 length: 14 amino acids. Germline V gives CDR1 GTSNPN, CDR2 SVGIG (reference sequence). Trimming at V came to 1 base and at J to 5 bases, leaving 7 bases not matched to a gene. CDR3 region: CAWSEGGGMETQYF. The CDR3 DNA follows: TGTGCCTGGAGTGAAGGGGGCGGAATGGAGACCCAGTACTTC. Full variable domain (rest looked up from reference TRBV30 and TRBJ2-5): SQTIHQWPATLVQPVGSPLSLECTVEGTSNPNLYWYRQAAGRGLQLLFYSVGIGQISSEVPQNLSASRPQDRQFILSSKKLLLSDSGFYLCAWSEGGGMETQYFGPGTRLLVL.

A note on this clone: The conserved closing phenylalanine or tryptophan is absent in this CDR3, likely reflecting a read error. The DNA is omitted, as the CDR3 cannot be located on it reliably, and the CDR3 follows TCRdb's listing. This sequence joins TRBV6-9 and TRBJ1-2. Germline CDR1 and CDR2: MNHGY and SVAAGI. Termini included, the CDR3 measures 13 amino acids. The CDR3 here is CASSRYMPYGKTY.

This clone was observed a few times. CDR3 sequence reads: CATGDIAGGPDTQYF. CDR3 bases: TGTGCCACGGGCGACATAGCGGGAGGGCCGGATACGCAGTATTTT. The V gene is TRBV6-6, the J gene TRBJ2-3, with TRBD2 identical over 11 bases. V dropped 10 bases and J dropped 6; count of bases not matched to a gene: 12. CDR1 is MNHNY and CDR2 is SVGAGI in the germline V gene (reference sequence). This CDR3 comprises 15 residues.

This clone has a handful of counts. The chain uses TRBV27 and TRBJ2-1, with D perhaps TRBD1 or TRBD2 (7 bases each). Germline CDR1 MNHEY, CDR2 SMNVEV (reference sequence). This CDR3 is built from 14 residues. Trimming left V 5 bases short and J 2 bases short, with 10 bases between. The CDR3 DNA is TGTGCCAGCAGTCAGGGGGGGACCTACAATGAGCAGTTCTTC. The encoded protein is CASSQGGTYNEQFF.

By frequency in the sample, this clone is large (0.1 to 1%). V gene TRBV7-9 combines with J gene TRBJ2-7; 7 bases align to TRBD2. V dropped 7 bases and J dropped 2; count of bases not matched to a gene: 8. Germline values: CDR1 SEHNR, CDR2 FQNEAQ (reference sequence). The CDR3 totals 14 residues. This CDR3 reads CASTLAGVTYEQYF. DNA for the CDR3: TGTGCCAGCACTCTGGCGGGAGTGACCTACGAGCAGTACTTC.

This clone appeared a few times. The gene calls are TRBV7-8 and TRBJ1-2; 7 bases match TRBD1. The CDR3 consists of 14 residues. Looked up from germline, CDR1 is SGHVS and CDR2 is FQNEAQ. The trim removed 4 bases at V and 2 bases at J, leaving 4 bases unmatched. The CDR3 region is CASSSRTGNYGYTF. The CDR3 nucleotides read TGTGCCAGCAGCTCCCGGACAGGCAACTATGGCTACACCTTC.

J is TRBJ1-3 and V is TRBV6-5; no firm D call. The germline V gene has CDR1 MNHEY and CDR2 SVGAGI. Trimming took off 2 bases at V and 2 bases at J, with 4 bases between the two ends. This CDR3 has 13 residues. This CDR3 is CASSYKAGNTIYF. The CDR3 DNA follows: TGTGCCAGCAGTTACAAGGCTGGAAACACCATATATTTT.

The rearrangement joins TRBV6-1 to TRBJ2-1; perhaps TRBD2 as D (5 bases). The CDR3 spans 12 residues. Per germline, CDR1 MNHNS and CDR2 SASEGT. V lost 0 bases, J lost 15 bases, and 12 bases lay in between. The CDR3 DNA reads TGTGCCAGCAGTGAAGCGCCGGGGATGGTGTTCTTC. This gives the protein CASSEAPGMVFF.

The chain employs TRBV28 and TRBJ2-1, with unresolved D. With 4 bases removed from V and 0 bases from J, the gap between germline ends came to 13 bases. This CDR3 region has 16 residues. Germline-derived CDR1 and CDR2 are MDHEN and SYDVKM. The CDR3 reads CASSSPDPSSYNEQFF. The CDR3 DNA reads TGTGCCAGCAGTTCCCCCGACCCGAGCTCCTACAATGAGCAGTTCTTC.

The J gene is TRBJ2-1, the V gene TRBV7-8, with TRBD2 matching 7 bases. Germline loops: CDR1 SGHVS, CDR2 FQNEAQ. V trimming: 7 bases; J trimming: 5 bases; junction bases outside the gene matches: 2. This CDR3 comprises 12 residues. CDR3 coding DNA: TGTGCCAGCAACCTAGCGGACAATGAGCAGTTCTTC. It encodes CASNLADNEQFF.

The chain couples TRBV7-9 to TRBJ1-3, with 7 nucleotides matching TRBD1. This CDR3 is 16 amino acids long. Germline CDR1 SEHNR, CDR2 FQNEAQ (reference sequence). Trimming took 5 bases from V and 5 from J; bases not matched to a gene: 12. In DNA form, the CDR3 reads TGTGCCAGCAGCGAGGGGTTCGAGACAGGGAGAAACACCATATATTTT. Its translation is CASSEGFETGRNTIYF.

The J gene is TRBJ2-1, the V gene TRBV10-3, with TRBD2 matching over 8 bases. Germline CDR1 is ENHRY and CDR2 is SYGVKD. The CDR3 sequence is 17 residues long. Trimming at V came to 11 bases and at J to 6 bases, leaving 21 bases not matched to a gene. CDR3 coding DNA: TGTGCCGTATCCGGCGGCCCCCGGACTAGCTGGTTCAATGAGCAGTTCTTC. Encoded protein: CAVSGGPRTSWFNEQFF.

This clone was counted only a few times. The chain links TRBV2 to TRBJ2-7, with D perhaps TRBD1 (6 bases). This CDR3 contains 16 residues. Trimming removed 2 bases at V and 4 bases at J, with 18 bases between. Germline V gene data show CDR1 as SNHLY and CDR2 as FYNNEI. CDR3 in DNA: TGTGCCAGCAGTGAAAAGGGTCAGGGGCTTTCTTACGAGCAGTACTTC. Its translation is CASSEKGQGLSYEQYF. The full variable domain, completed using reference TRBV2 and TRBJ2-7, is EPEVTQTPSHQVTQMGQEVILRCVPISNHLYFYWYRQILGQKVEFLVSFYNNEISEKSEIFDDQFSVERPDGSNFTLKIRSTKLEDSAMYFCASSEKGQGLSYEQYFGPGTRLTVT.

The V call is TRBV11-2, the J call TRBJ2-7; 10 nucleotides match TRBD1. This CDR3 is built from 15 residues. Germline CDR1 reads SGHAT; CDR2 reads FQNNGV. Trimming cost V 2 bases and J 2 bases; bases outside gene matches: 3. This chain's CDR3 is CASSLTGTGAYEQYF. In nucleotides, the CDR3 is TGTGCCAGCAGCTTAACCGGGACAGGGGCCTACGAGCAGTACTTC.

This clone was seen a handful of times. The gene calls are TRBV4-1 and TRBJ2-5; D might be TRBD2 (5 bases). CDR1 is MGHRA, CDR2 YSYEKL, per germline. CDR3 length: 15 amino acids. Trimming left V 4 bases short and J 2 bases short, with 14 bases between. This CDR3 reads CASSRIPREQETQYF. In DNA, the CDR3 is TGCGCCAGCAGCCGAATCCCGAGGGAACAAGAGACCCAGTACTTC.

This clone is medium-sized in the sample. The chain recombines TRBV7-3 with TRBJ2-3; 10 bases are a match to TRBD2. Germline assignment: CDR1 SGHTA and CDR2 FQGTGA. The CDR3 extends over 15 amino acids. V was clipped by 6 bases and J by 2 bases; unmatched bases: 5. The CDR3: CASSRLAGATDTQYF. The CDR3 DNA is TGTGCCAGCAGTCGGCTAGCGGGGGCCACAGATACGCAGTATTTT.

V gene TRBV5-4 combines with J gene TRBJ2-3; 11 bases align to TRBD2. This CDR3 is built from 16 residues. V shed 3 bases and J 0 bases; nucleotides not matched to a gene: 3. Germline CDR1 and CDR2: SGHNT and YYREEE (reference sequence). The CDR3 loop is CASSSGTSGSTDTQYF. DNA of the CDR3: TGTGCCAGCAGCTCCGGGACTAGCGGTAGCACAGATACGCAGTATTTT.

The chain employs TRBV15 and TRBJ2-1; D is unresolved. Germline loops: CDR1 LNHNV, CDR2 YYDKDF (reference sequence). V lost 2 bases to trimming and J lost 6 bases, with 14 bases between them. The CDR3 loop spans 15 amino acids. The CDR3 coding sequence is TGTGCCACCAGCAGATTTCCCCCGGGTGGCAATGAGCAGTTCTTC. Translating gives CATSRFPPGGNEQFF. The full variable domain, in which reference TRBV15 and TRBJ2-1 provide the parts outside the CDR3, is DAMVIQNPRYQVTQFGKPVTLSCSQTLNHNVMYWYQQKSSQAPKLLFHYYDKDFNNEADTPDNFQSRRPNTSFCFLDIRSPGLGDTAMYLCATSRFPPGGNEQFFGPGTRLTVL.

Only one count was recorded for this clone. This rearrangement joins TRBV6-1 to TRBJ1-5, with 7 bases identical to TRBD1. CDR3 size: 15 residues. Losses at the gene ends were 7 bases for V and 4 bases for J; bases not matched to a gene: 10. Per germline, CDR1 MNHNS and CDR2 SASEGT. The CDR3: CASTPPQGDNQPQHF. CDR3 DNA: TGTGCCAGCACCCCCCCCCAGGGGGATAATCAGCCCCAGCATTTT.